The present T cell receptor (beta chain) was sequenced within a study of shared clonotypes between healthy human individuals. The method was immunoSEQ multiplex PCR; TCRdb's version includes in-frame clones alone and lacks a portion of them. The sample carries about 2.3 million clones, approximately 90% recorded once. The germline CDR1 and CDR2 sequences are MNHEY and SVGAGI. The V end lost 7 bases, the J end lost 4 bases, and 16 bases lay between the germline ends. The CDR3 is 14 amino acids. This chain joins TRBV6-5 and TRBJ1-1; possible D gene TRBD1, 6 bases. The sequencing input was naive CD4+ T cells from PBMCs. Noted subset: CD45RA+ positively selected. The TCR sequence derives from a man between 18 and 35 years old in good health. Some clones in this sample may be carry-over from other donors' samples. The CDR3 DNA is TGTGCCAGCACCAAAGGGGGTCCGGTCACTGAAGCTTTCTTT. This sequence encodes CASTKGGPVTEAFF.